This T cell receptor (beta chain) was retrieved from a study of cytomegalovirus exposure and HLA in healthy donors (dated by TCRdb to about 2017). Concerning the study at large: According to an earlier analysis of several hundred of the donors, 150 million to 200 million T cells yielded roughly 100 million unique TCR beta sequences and approximately 280 Gb of sequence data. To predict cytomegalovirus infection status, the study brought together high-throughput TCR immunosequencing, statistical association of individual TCRs with disease status, and machine learning. An earlier analysis of 587 of the donors used high-throughput TCR beta sequencing to judge whether each TCR beta V gene segment behaved as functional or pseudogenic. An early release that covered about 640 HLA-typed donors contained about 300 gigabases of sequencing data and roughly 84 million unique TCR sequences. A separate validation cohort of roughly 130 different subjects was used in addition to the roughly 670-subject first cohort. A later analysis re-analyzed previously published TCR beta repertoires from 660 or so donors and added high-resolution HLA genotyping to study TCR occurrence patterns. All discovery cohort repertoires had been generated using a single sequencing platform. Rather than drawing on any new phenotypic data, the later analysis identified candidate immune exposures from TCR beta sequences and the way those sequences occurred across donors. The study aimed to test whether cataloging public T cell receptors could reveal signatures of past pathogen exposure. The study used immunosequencing to profile the T cell repertoires of 666 subjects and linked those repertoires to cytomegalovirus serostatus. Donor age, sex, ethnicity and CMV serostatus were compiled together with the repertoire data. Of the roughly 400 genotyped donors, approximately 83% fell in the genetic ancestry cluster associated with self-reported Caucasian donors. On average, roughly 250,000 unique TCR beta nucleotide sequences were sequenced per donor among 398 genotyped donors of the cohort, with roughly 18% of those sequences being non-productive. Several DR-DQ haplotypes were treated as single units for association and clustering because of strong linkage in the cohort. Typing coverage differed by locus: A, B, C, DRB1 and DQB1 were typed in roughly 629-630 donors, DQA1 in about 500, DPA1 in around 600, and DPB1 in just under 490. In a later genetic analysis, genome-wide SNP genotypes for about 55% of the 666 donors were used, and that subset was treated as a discovery cohort. Both class I and class II loci were covered by HLA typing, at four-digit resolution.

The cohort comprised around 700 healthy bone marrow donors. All cohort members were sampled while nominally healthy, although unrecorded immune exposures were likely present. The donor was CMV seropositive and was included in the group of 290 or so seropositive cohort members. Each donor provided a peripheral blood sample, and peripheral blood mononuclear cells were used for TCR beta sequencing. The Qiagen DNeasy Blood Extraction Kit was used to extract genomic DNA from the blood cell samples. General conclusions and limits of the study: While some public TCRs were present in many individuals, most TCR sequences turned up only very rarely across donors. A later analysis reported that several top co-occurrence clusters appeared linked to parvovirus B19, influenza, CMV and Epstein-Barr virus. In both the original and validation cohorts, the classifier was reported to diagnose cytomegalovirus status with high specificity and sensitivity. Compared with equally common non-associated chains, HLA-associated TCR beta chains in a later analysis were more clonally expanded and had lower generation probabilities. Specific HLA alleles were associated with 15,000 to 20,000 TCR beta sequences at a false discovery rate of 0.05 in a later analysis. A later analysis found that TCR association rates varied across HLA loci, with DRB1 alleles showing the most associated TCRs and HLA-C alleles the fewest. It was suggested by the authors that the approach could potentially be generalized to other disease states and immunological phenotypes. Compared with the roughly 700-donor mean, donors in an Asian-associated ancestry cluster had fewer N-insertions in productive TCRs, according to a later genetic analysis. Because counts were too low, more than 15 rarely observed V segments, including chromosome 9 orphons, were excluded from the earlier analysis of several hundred of the donors. An association between a missense DCLRE1C variant and V-gene and J-gene trimming of TCR beta chains was found in a later genetic analysis and replicated in an independent cohort. A further reported finding was that TCR beta sequences accurately predicted the HLA-A and HLA-B alleles for most subjects in the first cohort. Only TCR beta chains were sequenced in this cohort, and the absence of alpha or paired-chain data limited detectable features. The sequencing pipeline was judged likely to have produced a cluster of highly shared sequence variants as a technical artifact. HLA typing was unavailable for some donors at each locus, so association tests used only the typed subset. According to a later analysis, most CMV-associated TCR beta chains appeared to be HLA-restricted, and the HLA associations seemed to be driven largely by CMV exposure. A few of the identified cytomegalovirus-associated TCR beta chains were confirmed in vitro to be specific for cytomegalovirus antigens. In an earlier analysis of some 500 of the donors, most TCR beta V segments appeared in productive rearrangements about 87% or about 30% of the time, broadly matching IMGT annotations. A total of 150 to 200 TCR beta chains were listed by the study as associated with cytomegalovirus. The presence/absence analyses assumed that sequencing depth was roughly uniform across donors, and that assumption may not be true. Linkage disequilibrium might explain the correlated functional status among segregating V segments, but an unknown experimental factor could not be excluded. Immune exposure information for the cohort was limited to CMV serostatus. When HLA alleles, especially DR and DQ, strongly co-occurred, attributing TCR associations to individual alleles was difficult.

Libraries came from the immunoSEQ multiplex PCR assay. The multiplex PCR relied on a mix of 60 forward primers for TCR Vbeta segments and 13 reverse primers for TCR Jbeta segments. The CDR3 region of rearranged TCR beta genes was amplified from genomic DNA with a multiplex PCR assay. The amplified TCR beta libraries were sequenced on the Illumina HiSeq System as 87-base-pair reads. The paper's processing steps were these. A later analysis counted approximately 74 million unique TCR beta chains across the 690 or so repertoires, and some 11 million of these chains were shared by at least two donors. Raw reads were error-corrected and collapsed into unique sequences with a nearest-neighbor algorithm that merged closely related sequences to remove PCR and sequencing errors. V, D and J gene segments were assigned by aligning CDR3 sequences to IMGT reference sequences. For a sequence to be retained, at least a six-nucleotide match to both a V gene segment and a J gene segment was required. Rearrangements were classified as productive when the CDR3 lacked stop codons and remained in frame with V and J, and all other rearrangements were classified as non-productive. CDR3 was defined according to IMGT convention as the region running from the second conserved V-encoded cysteine to the conserved J-encoded phenylalanine. The earlier analysis of 587 of the donors excluded any sequence lacking an unambiguous match to a single V gene segment. An earlier analysis of almost 600 of the donors classified V segments as functional when productive rearrangements were above 56.7% and as segregating when the standard deviation between donors was above 5%. A statistical classification framework was built to diagnose cytomegalovirus status from the catalog of TCR beta chain sequences. V and J gene assignment, in a later analysis, came from comparing TCR nucleotide sequences with IMGT/GENE-DB human TR gene sequences. Using the TCRdist pipeline, a later analysis assigned CDR3 sequences along with most-parsimonious VDJ recombination scenarios. In a later analysis, every TCR beta chain was defined by the combination of its CDR3 amino acid sequence and its V-gene family, and reads without a unique V-gene family were dropped. As a way to deal with suspected cross-contamination and a sequencing artifact, a later analysis dropped 500 to 700 nucleotide sequences that were highly shared and had low generation probability. A later analysis calculated a clonal expansion index for each public chain from normalized within-repertoire ranks of inferred template counts. A later analysis computed generation probabilities with a VDJ recombination model fitted to out-of-frame rearrangements, and checked the results against IGoR. In a later analysis, TCR-TCR, TCR-HLA and TCR-CMV co-occurrence was scored with hypergeometric tests, and a repertoire-size bias correction was applied to TCR pairs. False discovery rates were estimated in a later analysis by permuting HLA or CMV assignments 20 times. In a later analysis, co-occurring TCRs were grouped using DBSCAN, and TCRdist sequence similarity was added for clustering within HLA-allele-positive subsets. Repertoires with fewer than 30,000 or more than 120,000 public chains were left out of co-occurrence clustering, as were five repertoires with anomalous nucleotide sharing. Not all clones reach the TCRdb copy of this immuneACCESS table, which keeps in-frame sequences only. Checked studies attribute under half of the gap to unresolved V genes and leave the rest unexplained. The V and J calls and the clone size are those of that table, but D and trimming were determined from the DNA. In all, the sample holds approximately 98,000 clones, and around 72% of those were seen once. About 10% of the sample is taken by the ten largest.

Concerning this clone itself: Its antigen has not been determined. No qualities accompany the bases; no much larger clone lies one base away.

Source material: PBMCs. The TCR comes from a man younger than 35 in good health and CMV-seropositive.

Read as DNA, the sequence is TGTGCCAGCAGCCAAGCTGTGTCTTCGGGGGGCTACACCTTC. This translates into CASSQAVSSGGYTF. The receptor chain draws on TRBV4-2 and TRBJ1-2, with the D segment identity uncertain. The CDR3 runs 14 residues from the cysteine to the phenylalanine. Only the CDR3 part of the read is kept: 42 bases, read in frame from the first base. CDR1 and CDR2 are read off the germline V gene as LGHNA and YNFKEQ. The junction shows trimming of 1 base on V and 8 bases on J, plus 14 bases between the germline ends.